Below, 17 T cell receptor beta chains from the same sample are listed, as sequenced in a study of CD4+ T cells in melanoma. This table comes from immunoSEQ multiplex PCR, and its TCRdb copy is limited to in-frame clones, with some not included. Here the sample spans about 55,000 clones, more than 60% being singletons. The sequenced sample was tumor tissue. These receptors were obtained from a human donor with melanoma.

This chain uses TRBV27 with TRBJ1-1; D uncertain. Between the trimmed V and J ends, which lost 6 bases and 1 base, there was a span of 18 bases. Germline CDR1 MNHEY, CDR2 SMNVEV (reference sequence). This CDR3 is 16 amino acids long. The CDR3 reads CASSPIPLTQNTEAFF. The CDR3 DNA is TGTGCCAGCAGCCCGATACCCTTGACGCAGAACACTGAAGCTTTCTTT.

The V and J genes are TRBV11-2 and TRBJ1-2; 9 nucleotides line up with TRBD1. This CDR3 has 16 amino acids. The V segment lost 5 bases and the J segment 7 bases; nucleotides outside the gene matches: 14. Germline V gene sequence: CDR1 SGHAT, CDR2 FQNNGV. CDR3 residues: CASSPSPGQGKFGYTF. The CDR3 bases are TGTGCCAGCAGCCCGTCCCCGGGACAGGGAAAATTTGGCTACACCTTC.

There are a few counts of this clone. The chain's CDR3 is CASSPRGGRTEAFF. CDR3 DNA sequence: TGTGCCAGCAGCCCGAGGGGGGGCCGGACTGAAGCTTTCTTT. V gene TRBV7-2 combines with J gene TRBJ1-1; tentative D call: TRBD1 (6 bases). CDR3 size: 14 residues. V lost 5 bases and J 5 bases, leaving 15 bases between the germline ends. Germline-derived CDR1 and CDR2 are SGHTA and FQGNSA.

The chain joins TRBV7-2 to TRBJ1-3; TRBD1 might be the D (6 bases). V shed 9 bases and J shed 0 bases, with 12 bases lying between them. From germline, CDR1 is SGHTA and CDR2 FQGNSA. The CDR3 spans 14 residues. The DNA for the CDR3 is TGTGCCAGTGCCGGGACACTCTCTGGAAACACCATATATTTT. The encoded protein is CASAGTLSGNTIYF.

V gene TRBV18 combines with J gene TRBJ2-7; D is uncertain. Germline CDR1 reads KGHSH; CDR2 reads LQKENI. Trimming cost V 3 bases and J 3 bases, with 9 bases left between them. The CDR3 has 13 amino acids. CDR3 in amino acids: CASSPTGFYEQYF. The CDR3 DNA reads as TGTGCCAGCTCACCCACCGGATTCTACGAGCAGTACTTC.

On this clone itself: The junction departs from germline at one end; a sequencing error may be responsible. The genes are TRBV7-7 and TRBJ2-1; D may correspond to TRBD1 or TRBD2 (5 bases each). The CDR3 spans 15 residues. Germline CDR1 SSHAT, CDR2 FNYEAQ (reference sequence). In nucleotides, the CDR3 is TGTGCTAGCAGCTTAGGGGCCGGGGATCTGGGTGAGCAGTTCTTC. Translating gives CASSLGAGDLGEQFF.

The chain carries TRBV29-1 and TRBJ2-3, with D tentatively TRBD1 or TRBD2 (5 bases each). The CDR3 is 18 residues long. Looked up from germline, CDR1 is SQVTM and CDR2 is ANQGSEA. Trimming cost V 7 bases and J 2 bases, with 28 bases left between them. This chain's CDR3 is CSGSHGGATLTNTDTQYF. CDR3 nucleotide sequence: TGCAGCGGGAGTCATGGGGGTGCGACGTTGACTAACACAGATACGCAGTATTTT.

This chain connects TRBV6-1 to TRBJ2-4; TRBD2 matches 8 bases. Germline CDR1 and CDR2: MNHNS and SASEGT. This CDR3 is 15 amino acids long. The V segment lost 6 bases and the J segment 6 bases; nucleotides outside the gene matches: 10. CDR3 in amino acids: CASSESGGAGNIQYF. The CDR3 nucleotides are TGTGCCAGCAGCGAATCGGGGGGGGCTGGAAACATTCAGTACTTC.

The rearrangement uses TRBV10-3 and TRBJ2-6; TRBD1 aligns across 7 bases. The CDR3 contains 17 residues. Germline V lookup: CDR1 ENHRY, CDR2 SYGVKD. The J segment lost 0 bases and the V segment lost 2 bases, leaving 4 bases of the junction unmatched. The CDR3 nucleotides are TGTGCCATCAGTGAGACAGGGGTGACCTCTGGGGCCAACGTCCTGACTTTC. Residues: CAISETGVTSGANVLTF.

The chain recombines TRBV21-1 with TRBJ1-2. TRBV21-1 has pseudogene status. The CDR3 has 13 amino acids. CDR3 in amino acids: CASSDGTFYGYTF. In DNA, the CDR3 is TGTGCCAGCAGCGATGGGACTTTCTATGGCTACACCTTC.

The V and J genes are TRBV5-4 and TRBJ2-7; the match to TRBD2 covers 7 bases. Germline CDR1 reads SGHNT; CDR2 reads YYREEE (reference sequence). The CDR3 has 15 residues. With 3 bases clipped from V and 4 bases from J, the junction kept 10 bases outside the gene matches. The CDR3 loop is CASSSGLGWRYEQYF. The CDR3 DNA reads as TGTGCCAGCAGCTCCGGACTAGGATGGCGGTACGAGCAGTACTTC.

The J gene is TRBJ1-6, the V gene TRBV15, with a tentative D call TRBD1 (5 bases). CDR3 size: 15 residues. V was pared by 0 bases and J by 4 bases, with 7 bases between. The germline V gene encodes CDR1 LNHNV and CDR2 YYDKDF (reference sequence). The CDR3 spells CATSRDRGYNSPLHF. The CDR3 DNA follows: TGTGCCACCAGCAGAGATCGGGGGTATAATTCACCCCTCCACTTT.

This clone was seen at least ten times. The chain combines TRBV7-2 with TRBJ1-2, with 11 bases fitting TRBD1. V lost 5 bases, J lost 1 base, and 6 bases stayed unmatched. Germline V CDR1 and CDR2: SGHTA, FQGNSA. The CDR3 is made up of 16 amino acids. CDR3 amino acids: CASSKGTGGYNYGYTF. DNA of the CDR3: TGTGCCAGCAGCAAAGGGACAGGGGGATATAACTATGGCTACACCTTC.

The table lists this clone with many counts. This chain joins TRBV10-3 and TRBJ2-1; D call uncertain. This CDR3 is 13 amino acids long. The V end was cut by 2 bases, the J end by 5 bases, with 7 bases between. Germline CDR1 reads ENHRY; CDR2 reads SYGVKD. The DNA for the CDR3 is TGTGCCATCAGTGAGGCGGCCGACAATGAGCAGTTCTTC. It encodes CAISEAADNEQFF.

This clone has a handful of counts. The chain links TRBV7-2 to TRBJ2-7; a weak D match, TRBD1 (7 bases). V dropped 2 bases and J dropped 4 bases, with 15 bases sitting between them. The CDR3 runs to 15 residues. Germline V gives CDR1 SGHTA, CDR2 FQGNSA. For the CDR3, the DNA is TGTGCCAGCAGCTTAAACCCAGGGGGGCCATACGAGCAGTACTTC. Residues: CASSLNPGGPYEQYF.

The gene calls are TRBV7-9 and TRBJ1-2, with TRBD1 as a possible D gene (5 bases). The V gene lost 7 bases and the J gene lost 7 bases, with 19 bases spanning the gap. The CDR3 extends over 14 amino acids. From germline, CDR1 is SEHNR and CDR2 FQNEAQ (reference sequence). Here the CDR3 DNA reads TGTGCCAGCACCGGCGGGGGGTTTTACGGTGGCTACACCTTC. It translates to CASTGGGFYGGYTF.

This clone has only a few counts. CDR3 bases: TGTGCCAGCAGTTACCAAGGGGTAGAAGAGACCCAGTACTTC. This sequence encodes CASSYQGVEETQYF. The chain joins TRBV6-5 to TRBJ2-5; TRBD1 might be the D (5 bases). Between the trimmed V and J ends, which lost 2 bases and 3 bases, there was a span of 10 bases. Germline CDR1 and CDR2: MNHEY and SVGAGI. CDR3 length: 14 amino acids.